The entry that follows covers one TCR beta chain sequence. The antigen is not known. Germline and junction disagree at one end, which may indicate a read error. This entry belongs to a study of cytomegalovirus exposure and HLA in healthy donors. Whole-study results and caveats: Later, TCR association rates were found to vary by HLA locus, highest for DRB1 and lowest for HLA-C. CMV serostatus was the only immune exposure information that was available. The study put 150 or so TCR beta chains on its list as cytomegalovirus-associated.

This CDR3 is 19 amino acids long. The germline V gene has CDR1 SSHAT and CDR2 FNYEAQ (reference sequence). PCR primers comprised 60 Vbeta and 13 Jbeta primers. Clones were read by immunoSEQ multiplex PCR, and TCRdb kept only the in-frame ones, dropping some. The data contain about 120,000 clones, about 70% of them singletons. This chain uses TRBV7-7 with TRBJ1-6, with TRBD1 matching 7 bases. What was sequenced was PBMCs. The receptor's source is a woman aged 35 to 49 in good health and CMV-seropositive. The DNA for the CDR3 is TGTGCTAGCAGCTTAGCGAGCGGGAGGGCAGGGGGACTTGATTCACCCCTCCACTTT. Translation: CASSLASGRAGGLDSPLHF.